This T cell receptor beta chain appears in the sequencing data of a study of neurological immune-mediated disorders. Study-wide findings and caveats: It was HTLV-1-associated myelopathy that showed the most TCR clonal expansion, while multiple sclerosis showed the least, falling below healthy controls. Among expanded clones, no CDR3 amino acid sequences were shared across subjects, a pattern suggesting private repertoires in all groups.

TCRdb re-analysed the 5' RACE reads in MiXCR, keeping a single row per CDR3 protein. The table records 77,000 or so distinct CDR3 sequences, roughly 9.9% of them present only once. From germline, CDR1 is SGHTA and CDR2 FQGNSA. The CDR3 sequence is 13 residues long. Losses at the gene ends were 5 bases for V and 10 bases for J; bases not matched to a gene: 9. This clonotype was counted ten times or more. The antigen is unknown. The sequence came from a man in his forties or fifties in good health. The sequencing sample was made of PBMCs. The genes are TRBV7-2 and TRBJ1-1; the match to TRBD1 covers 8 bases. The CDR3 reads CASSPRTGWGAFF. The DNA for the CDR3 is TGTGCCAGCAGCCCTCGGACAGGGTGGGGAGCTTTCTTT.